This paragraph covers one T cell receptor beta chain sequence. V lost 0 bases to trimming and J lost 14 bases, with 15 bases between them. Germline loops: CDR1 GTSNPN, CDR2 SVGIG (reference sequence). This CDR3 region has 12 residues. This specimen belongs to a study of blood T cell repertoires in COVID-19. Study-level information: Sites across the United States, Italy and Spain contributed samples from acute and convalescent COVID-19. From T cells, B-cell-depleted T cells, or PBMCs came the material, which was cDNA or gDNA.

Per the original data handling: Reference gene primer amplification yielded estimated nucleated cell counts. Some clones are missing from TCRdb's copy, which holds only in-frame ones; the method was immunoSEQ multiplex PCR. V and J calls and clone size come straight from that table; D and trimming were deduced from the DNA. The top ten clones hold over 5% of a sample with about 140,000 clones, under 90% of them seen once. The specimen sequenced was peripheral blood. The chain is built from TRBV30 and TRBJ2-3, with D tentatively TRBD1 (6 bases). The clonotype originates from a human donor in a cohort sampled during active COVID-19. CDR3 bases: TGTGCCTGGAGTGTACTTACAGGGAGTCCGTATTTT. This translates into CAWSVLTGSPYF. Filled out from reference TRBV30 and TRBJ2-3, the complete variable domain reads SQTIHQWPATLVQPVGSPLSLECTVEGTSNPNLYWYRQAAGRGLQLLFYSVGIGQISSEVPQNLSASRPQDRQFILSSKKLLLSDSGFYLCAWSVLTGSPYFGPGTRLTVL.